This T cell receptor beta chain came from a study of blood T cell repertoires in COVID-19. Participants were aged 18 to 89 years from some 24 US areas. The study assigned cohorts using participant-reported clinical history. Shortly before study entry, within 2 weeks, exposed participants had met a COVID-19 case. Generated by immunoSEQ multiplex PCR, the TCRdb table keeps only in-frame clones and is missing some. This sample yields some 270,000 clones, of which approximately 88% are seen a single time; around 3.2% belongs to the top ten. This clonotype was sampled from a middle-aged woman who had been exposed to COVID-19. Material for sequencing was PBMCs or T cells enriched from blood (not recorded which).

CDR3 sequence (DNA): TGCAGTGCTAGTCCGGGTCTCTCTGGCTACACCTTC. Amino acid sequence: CSASPGLSGYTF. The V and J genes are TRBV20-1 and TRBJ1-2; D uncertain. Trimming left V 3 bases short and J 7 bases short, with 12 bases between. The CDR3 sequence is 12 residues long. Germline CDR1 DFQATT, CDR2 SNEGSKA (reference sequence).